These T cell receptor beta chains were read from a single sample in a study of blood T cell repertoires in COVID-19. TCRdb keeps only in-frame clones here, not all; method: immunoSEQ multiplex PCR. Here the sample spans roughly 150,000 clones, approximately 83% being singletons. Sequences were obtained from peripheral blood. Receptor source: a woman aged 80 or older with acute or convalescent COVID-19. Each CDR3 is given with its conserved first and last residue. The D gene is left open where the match is weak. Size values are once, few and many counts, or a class for expanded clones, and some rows have none.

V: TRBV13
D: .
size: .
J: TRBJ2-5
DNA: TGTGCCAGCAGTATGGGGCGGACGAAGCTGGTGGAGACCCAGTACTTC
CDR3: CASSMGRTKLVETQYF

V: TRBV6-5
D: TRBD1
size: .
J: TRBJ2-7
DNA: TGTGCCAGCAGTAGGGACAGAAAGAACTACGAGCAGTACTTC
CDR3: CASSRDRKNYEQYF

V: TRBV6-2/TRBV6-3
D: .
size: .
J: TRBJ1-5
DNA: TGTGCCAGCAGTTACTGGGGGCAGCCGTTGGTGGATCAGCCCCAGCATTTT
CDR3: CASSYWGQPLVDQPQHF

V: TRBV7-2
D: .
size: .
J: TRBJ2-2
DNA: TGTGCCAGCAGCTTAGCGCTGGTGCTAACCGGGGAGCTGTTTTTT
CDR3: CASSLALVLTGELFF

V: TRBV19
D: TRBD2
size: once
J: TRBJ2-3
DNA: TGTGCCACCGGGACTAGCGGGAGAGGCACAGATACGCAGTATTTT
CDR3: CATGTSGRGTDTQYF

V: TRBV5-5
D: TRBD1
size: .
J: TRBJ1-3
DNA: TGTGCCAGCAGCTTACAGGGGGAAAACACCATATATTTT
CDR3: CASSLQGENTIYF

V: TRBV7-2
D: TRBD1
size: .
J: TRBJ1-4
DNA: TGTGCCAGCAGCCTCCCGACAGGGGGAAGAGAAAAACTGTTTTTT
CDR3: CASSLPTGGREKLFF

V: TRBV10-2
D: .
size: .
J: TRBJ2-3
DNA: TGCGCCAGCAGTGCTGGTGAGGTAACGCAGTATTTT
CDR3: CASSAGEVTQYF

V: TRBV10-1
D: TRBD1
size: once
J: TRBJ2-2
DNA: TGCGCCAGCGGAAACCCCCCGGGGACAGGGGGCCCCGGGGAGCTGTTTTTT
CDR3: CASGNPPGTGGPGELFF

V: TRBV25-1
D: TRBD1
size: many
J: TRBJ2-3
DNA: TGTGCCAGCAGATCAGGGGGAAAAGATACGCAGTATTTT
CDR3: CASRSGGKDTQYF

V: TRBV27
D: TRBD2
size: .
J: TRBJ2-2
DNA: TGTGCCAGCAGTTTATCGTGGGCTAGCGGGGGGCCTCTCACCGGGGAGCTGTTTTTT
CDR3: CASSLSWASGGPLTGELFF

V: TRBV6-5
D: .
size: .
J: TRBJ1-3
DNA: TGTGCCAGCAGGACAGGCTCTGGAAACACCATATATTTT
CDR3: CASRTGSGNTIYF

V: TRBV10-2
D: TRBD2
size: .
J: TRBJ2-5
DNA: TGCGCCAGCACCCTGAGCGGGATCGGGGAGACCCAGTACTTC
CDR3: CASTLSGIGETQYF

V: TRBV29-1
D: .
size: .
J: TRBJ2-7
DNA: TGCAGCGTTAAAGAATCGATTCAGGAGCAGTACTTC
CDR3: CSVKESIQEQYF

V: TRBV6-5
D: .
size: .
J: TRBJ2-5
DNA: TGTGCCAGCAGTTACAGTGGCCTTCAAGAGACCCAGTACTTC
CDR3: CASSYSGLQETQYF

V: TRBV6-5
D: .
size: .
J: TRBJ1-6
DNA: TGTGCCAGCAAGGTGTCAGGGTCCCCCCTCCACTTT
CDR3: CASKVSGSPLHF

V: TRBV28
D: TRBD1
size: .
J: TRBJ2-7
DNA: TGTGCCAGCAGTTTACAGGGGGCGAGTTACGAGCAGTACTTC
CDR3: CASSLQGASYEQYF

V: TRBV5-5
D: .
size: .
J: TRBJ1-1
DNA: TGTGCCAGCAGCTTCGGACAGCAGGACATGAACACTGAAGCTTTCTTT
CDR3: CASSFGQQDMNTEAFF

V: TRBV6-5
D: .
size: few
J: TRBJ2-3
DNA: TGTGCCAGCAGGACTACCGAGCTTGCAGATACGCAGTATTTT
CDR3: CASRTTELADTQYF

V: TRBV5-5
D: TRBD2
size: .
J: TRBJ2-1
DNA: TGTGCCAGCAGCCTCGGACTAGCTCTCAATTACAATGAGCAGTTCTTC
CDR3: CASSLGLALNYNEQFF

V: TRBV7-2
D: TRBD1
size: .
J: TRBJ2-7
DNA: TGTGCCAGCAGCTTGGGGACAGGGGGGGGCGAGCAGTACTTC
CDR3: CASSLGTGGGEQYF

V: TRBV11-3
D: .
size: once
J: TRBJ2-5
DNA: TGTGCCAGCAGCTTAGAAGGACTCGGTGAGACCCAGTACTTC
CDR3: CASSLEGLGETQYF

V: TRBV5-1
D: TRBD1
size: .
J: TRBJ1-4
DNA: TGCGCCAGCGGACGAGGACAGGGGGCTGAAAAACTGTTTTTT
CDR3: CASGRGQGAEKLFF

V: TRBV5-5
D: TRBD1
size: .
J: TRBJ2-2
DNA: TGTGCCAGCAGAGCAGACAGGGCGACCGGGGAGCTGTTTTTT
CDR3: CASRADRATGELFF

V: TRBV30
D: .
size: .
J: TRBJ2-7
DNA: TGTGCCTGGAGTGTACTGTCCTACGAGCAGTACTTC
CDR3: CAWSVLSYEQYF

V: TRBV10-3
D: TRBD1
size: .
J: TRBJ2-5
DNA: TGTGCCATCAGTGGGGACAGCCAAGAGACCCAGTACTTC
CDR3: CAISGDSQETQYF

V: TRBV3-1/TRBV3-2
D: TRBD2
size: once
J: TRBJ2-3
DNA: TGTGCCAGCAGCCAAGCTGCACTAGCGGGGTCTAACACAGATACGCAGTATTTT
CDR3: CASSQAALAGSNTDTQYF

V: TRBV30
D: TRBD2
size: .
J: TRBJ2-7
DNA: TGTGCCTGGCTAAGCGGGGGGGCATTCTACGAGCAGTACTTC
CDR3: CAWLSGGAFYEQYF

V: TRBV5-1
D: .
size: .
J: TRBJ1-3
DNA: TGCGCCAGCAGCTTGGGAGTCCCACGATCTGGAAACACCATATATTTT
CDR3: CASSLGVPRSGNTIYF

V: TRBV28
D: .
size: .
J: TRBJ1-3
DNA: TGTGCCAGCAGTGGCCGAGACAGCTCTGGAAACACCATATATTTT
CDR3: CASSGRDSSGNTIYF

V: TRBV5-4
D: .
size: .
J: TRBJ2-2
DNA: TGTGCCAGCAGCTTGGCCCGGAGAGCGAACACCGGGGAGCTGTTTTTT
CDR3: CASSLARRANTGELFF

V: TRBV10-3
D: TRBD2
size: .
J: TRBJ2-2
DNA: TGTGCCATCAGTGAAACTCGACTAGCGGGTGACACCGGGGAGCTGTTTTTT
CDR3: CAISETRLAGDTGELFF

V: TRBV6-5
D: .
size: .
J: TRBJ2-3
DNA: TGTGCCAGCAGTTCAGGGGATACAGATACGCAGTATTTT
CDR3: CASSSGDTDTQYF

V: TRBV5-1
D: .
size: .
J: TRBJ2-7
DNA: TGCGCCAGCAGCACGGCCGCAGGGCTTGGCGAGCAGTACTTC
CDR3: CASSTAAGLGEQYF

V: TRBV21-1
D: .
size: .
J: TRBJ2-7
DNA: TGTGCCAGCAGGCCCCGGGAGCTAGTCTCCTACGAGCAGTACTTC
CDR3: CASRPRELVSYEQYF

V: TRBV19
D: TRBD2
size: .
J: TRBJ2-1
DNA: TGTGCCAGTAGTGTGACGGGGCCCCGAGGTAGCGGGGGGGGTGAGCAGTTCTTC
CDR3: CASSVTGPRGSGGGEQFF

V: TRBV9
D: TRBD2
size: .
J: TRBJ2-1
DNA: TGTGCCAGCAGCCTCTCACTCCGGACTAGCCAAAAGAATGAGCAGTTCTTC
CDR3: CASSLSLRTSQKNEQFF

V: TRBV9
D: .
size: .
J: TRBJ2-1
DNA: TGTGCCAGCAGCCCTCGCTTAGGGGCTTACAATGAGCAGTTCTTC
CDR3: CASSPRLGAYNEQFF

V: TRBV10-3
D: .
size: .
J: TRBJ1-2
DNA: TGTGCCATCAGCGAGGCCAGGATCTACTATGGCTACACCTTC
CDR3: CAISEARIYYGYTF

V: TRBV12-3/TRBV12-4
D: .
size: .
J: TRBJ1-3
DNA: TGTGCCAGCAGTCTGGACACCAACACCATATATTTT
CDR3: CASSLDTNTIYF

V: TRBV19
D: .
size: .
J: TRBJ1-5
DNA: TGTGCCAGTAGTATCAGAAGGGAGGGTCAGCCCCAGCATTTT
CDR3: CASSIRREGQPQHF

V: TRBV7-8
D: TRBD1
size: once
J: TRBJ2-5
DNA: TGTGCCAGCAGCTTATATTGGGGACAGGGGGCGAAAGAGACCCAGTACTTC
CDR3: CASSLYWGQGAKETQYF

V: TRBV4-3
D: .
size: few
J: TRBJ2-1
DNA: TGCGCCAGCAGCCAAGGACCAAATCCGGGACTCCTCGACAATGAGCAGTTCTTC
CDR3: CASSQGPNPGLLDNEQFF

V: TRBV6-2/TRBV6-3
D: TRBD2
size: .
J: TRBJ2-3
DNA: TGTGCCAGCAGCCTCGGACTAGCGGGAATTAGCACAGATACGCAGTATTTT
CDR3: CASSLGLAGISTDTQYF

V: TRBV21-1
D: .
size: .
J: TRBJ2-4
DNA: TGTGCCAGCAGCAAACCCGAAGACTCCAAAAACATTCAGTACTTC
CDR3: CASSKPEDSKNIQYF